This TCR beta chain was retrieved from a study of blood T cell repertoires in COVID-19. Study at large: The United States, Italy and Spain were the sources of the acute and convalescent COVID-19 samples. PBMCs, B-cell-depleted T cells, or T cells provided the cDNA or gDNA that made up the material.

This clone was seen a single time. Trimming pared 2 bases from V and 0 bases from J, leaving 9 bases between. This CDR3 has 15 amino acids. The V gene's germline CDR1 is SGHRS and CDR2 YFSETQ. Original analysis: By means of reference gene primer amplification, nucleated cell counts were estimated. Clones were read by immunoSEQ multiplex PCR, and TCRdb kept only the in-frame ones, dropping some. The DNA gave D and trimming, while V, J and clone size come from that table. The sample includes about 190,000 clones, just under 85% seen only once; the top ten take 5.1%. The chain couples TRBV5-1 to TRBJ2-1; D is ambiguous. The sequenced sample was peripheral blood. This TCR derives from a woman between 70 and 85 years old with active or convalescent COVID-19. CDR3 coding DNA: TGCGCCAGCAGCTTCGGAGAACTCTCCTACAATGAGCAGTTCTTC. Translated, it gives CASSFGELSYNEQFF.